Listed below are T cell receptor beta chains from one sample, sequenced in a study of neurological immune-mediated disorders. TCRdb passed the 5' RACE reads through MiXCR, listing each CDR3 protein once. The sample shows fewer than 85,000 distinct CDR3 sequences, 4.5% to 6% of them seen only once. The specimen sequenced was PBMCs. These receptors originate from a woman aged 70-85 years with multiple sclerosis. The CDR3 runs from the conserved cysteine through the conserved F or W. D genes are given only for firm matches. Size tells how often a clone was seen (once, few, many) or the class of an expanded clone, and some rows leave it out.

- TRBJ1-4 TRBV18 many CASSPPVITNEKLFF TGTGCCAGCTCACCACCGGTAATAACTAATGAAAAACTGTTTTTT
TRBD2 TRBJ2-1 TRBV5-8 many CASSGLAGTYNEQFF TGTGCCAGCAGCGGACTAGCGGGTACCTACAATGAGCAGTTCTTC
- TRBJ1-1 TRBV24-1 many CATSREAFF TGTGCCACCAGTCGAGAAGCTTTCTTT
- TRBJ2-5 TRBV5-1 few CASMNPGQETQYF TGCGCCAGCATGAACCCAGGGCAAGAGACCCAGTACTTC
- TRBJ1-1 TRBV7-2 - CASSLTNTEAFF TGTGCCAGCAGTTTGACGAACACTGAAGCTTTCTTT
TRBD2 TRBJ2-3 TRBV6-2/TRBV6-3 many CASRPDPRLAGEETDTQYF TGTGCCAGCAGACCCGATCCGAGACTAGCGGGAGAAGAGACAGATACGCAGTATTTT
TRBD2 TRBJ2-1 TRBV3-1 many CASSQETSGRASSYNEQFF TGTGCCAGCAGCCAAGAAACTAGCGGGAGGGCTAGCTCCTACAATGAGCAGTTCTTC
- TRBJ1-5 TRBV20-1 many CSARGLPGRDNQPQHF TGCAGTGCTAGAGGTCTGCCTGGACGGGATAATCAGCCCCAGCATTTT
TRBD1 TRBJ1-1 TRBV20-1 many CSARDGQGFTEAFF TGCAGTGCTAGAGATGGACAGGGGTTCACTGAAGCTTTCTTT
- TRBJ2-1 TRBV12-3/TRBV12-4 many CASSFPGIYNEQFF TGTGCCAGCAGTTTTCCCGGAATTTACAATGAGCAGTTCTTC
- TRBJ2-5 TRBV15 many CATSRDPGEETQYF TGTGCCACCAGCAGAGACCCCGGGGAAGAGACCCAGTACTTC
- TRBJ1-2 TRBV20-1 many CSARQEYGYTF TGCAGTGCTAGGCAGGAGTATGGCTACACCTTC
- TRBJ2-1 TRBV11-1 many CASSTRMDEQFF TGTGCCAGCAGCACACGAATGGATGAGCAGTTCTTC
- TRBJ2-7 TRBV10-2 many CASSTMGGGDYEQYF TGCGCCAGCAGTACGATGGGAGGGGGCGACTACGAGCAGTACTTC
TRBD1 TRBJ1-4 TRBV15 many CATSRGFGTGKEEKLFF TGTGCCACCAGCAGAGGGTTTGGGACAGGGAAAGAGGAAAAACTGTTTTTT
TRBD2 TRBJ2-2 TRBV20-1 many CSARTSGRTTGELFF TGCAGTGCTCGGACTAGCGGGAGGACCACCGGGGAGCTGTTTTTT
- TRBJ2-7 TRBV2 many CASSPAGFEQYF TGTGCCAGCAGCCCCGCGGGGTTCGAGCAGTACTTC
TRBD1 TRBJ2-1 TRBV18 many CASSPLGQGFEGQFF TGTGCCAGCTCACCTCTGGGACAGGGGTTCGAGGGGCAGTTCTTC
- TRBJ2-3 TRBV6-5 - CASSSAQGDGTDTQYF TGTGCCAGCAGTTCAGCGCAGGGTGATGGCACAGATACGCAGTATTTT
- TRBJ2-1 TRBV5-1 few CASSLPGPGEQFF TGCGCCAGCAGCCTCCCGGGCCCGGGGGAGCAGTTCTTC
- TRBJ1-6 TRBV2 many CASSAESSYNSPLHF TGTGCCAGCAGCGCGGAGAGCTCCTATAATTCACCCCTCCACTTT
- TRBJ2-2 TRBV3-1 many CASSQGVRGVSGELFF TGTGCCAGCAGCCAAGGGGTTCGCGGGGTGTCCGGGGAGCTGTTTTTT
TRBD1 TRBJ2-7 TRBV29-1 few CSVENRGYEQYF TGCAGCGTTGAAAACAGGGGCTACGAGCAGTACTTC
TRBD1 TRBJ1-2 TRBV29-1 many CSVLQGADWGYTF TGCAGCGTCTTACAGGGGGCGGACTGGGGCTACACCTTC
- TRBJ2-7 TRBV29-1 many CSVSSAYEQYF TGCAGCGTCTCATCCGCCTACGAGCAGTACTTC
- TRBJ2-7 TRBV7-2 many CASSLEGGLGEQYF TGTGCCAGCAGCCTAGAGGGGGGTTTGGGCGAGCAGTACTTC
TRBD2 TRBJ2-3 TRBV20-1 many CSGLAGYTQYF TGCAGCGGACTAGCGGGGTATACGCAGTATTTT
TRBD2 TRBJ2-1 TRBV4-3 many CASSRRAAGGGNEQFF TGCGCCAGCAGCCGCCGGGCGGCGGGAGGGGGTAATGAGCAGTTCTTC
TRBD2 TRBJ2-1 TRBV7-8 many CASSSRDYQIYNEQFF TGTGCCAGCAGCTCCAGGGACTACCAAATCTACAATGAGCAGTTCTTC
- TRBJ2-6 TRBV12-3/TRBV12-4 - CASNQGGGANVLTF TGTGCCAGCAATCAGGGTGGCGGGGCCAACGTCCTGACTTTC
TRBD2 TRBJ2-1 TRBV12-3/TRBV12-4 many CASIAGVGEQFF TGTGCCAGCATTGCGGGAGTCGGTGAGCAGTTCTTC
TRBD2 TRBJ2-1 TRBV5-1 many CASSLASAGTSGSIKDNEQFF TGCGCCAGCAGCTTGGCCTCTGCCGGGACTAGCGGGAGCATAAAGGACAATGAGCAGTTCTTC
- TRBJ1-5 TRBV2 many CASSATNSNQPQHF TGTGCCAGCAGTGCGACAAATAGCAATCAGCCCCAGCATTTT
- TRBJ2-7 TRBV20-1 many CSASAPRATYEQYF TGCAGTGCTAGCGCCCCCCGGGCTACCTACGAGCAGTACTTC
- TRBJ2-2 TRBV7-3 many CASSLLAGRKTGELFF TGTGCCAGCAGCTTACTCGCGGGAAGGAAAACCGGGGAGCTGTTTTTT
- TRBJ2-2 TRBV3-1 many CASSQPTTYTTGELFF TGTGCCAGCAGCCAGCCGACTACCTATACCACCGGGGAGCTGTTTTTT
TRBD2 TRBJ2-7 TRBV7-2 many CASSLQGDRGTSGSYEQYF TGTGCCAGCAGCTTACAAGGGGACCGAGGGACTAGCGGTTCCTACGAGCAGTACTTC
TRBD2 TRBJ2-3 TRBV10-3 many CAISPSGSGVLTSTDTQYF TGTGCCATCAGTCCCTCGGGTAGCGGGGTACTAACTAGCACAGATACGCAGTATTTT
TRBD1 TRBJ2-5 TRBV5-1 many CASSIGTGGETQYF TGCGCCAGCAGCATCGGGACAGGGGGGGAGACCCAGTACTTC
TRBD2 TRBJ2-4 TRBV4-1 many CASSQEHSSGSRWDIQYF TGCGCCAGCAGCCAAGAGCATTCAAGCGGGAGTCGGTGGGACATTCAGTACTTC
- TRBJ2-5 TRBV5-1 many CASSSGQLAETQYF TGCGCCAGCAGCTCAGGACAGTTGGCGGAGACCCAGTACTTC
TRBD2 TRBJ2-1 TRBV7-8 many CASSIRTSGFINEQFF TGTGCCAGCAGCATACGGACTAGCGGTTTTATAAATGAGCAGTTCTTC
TRBD1 TRBJ2-7 TRBV10-3 many CAISKDRGPYEQYF TGTGCCATCAGTAAGGACAGGGGGCCGTACGAGCAGTACTTC
- TRBJ2-3 TRBV5-1 - CASSFVSSFQGADTQYF TGCGCCAGCAGCTTTGTCAGCTCCTTCCAGGGCGCAGATACGCAGTATTTT
TRBD2 TRBJ2-1 TRBV4-1 many CASSQNRLAERPGPYNEQFF TGCGCCAGCAGCCAAAACCGACTAGCGGAGAGGCCAGGCCCGTACAATGAGCAGTTCTTC
- TRBJ2-7 TRBV7-8 many CASSSRRLTAYEQYF TGTGCCAGCAGCAGTAGGAGGCTAACCGCCTACGAGCAGTACTTC
- TRBJ2-7 TRBV5-5 many CASSLGTTTYEQYF TGTGCCAGCAGCTTGGGGACTACGACCTACGAGCAGTACTTC
TRBD2 TRBJ2-1 TRBV7-6 - CASSAGTSVNEQFF TGTGCCAGCAGCGCTGGGACTAGTGTAAATGAGCAGTTCTTC